Here is one T cell receptor (beta chain) with its context. The data were obtained in a study of blood T cell repertoires in COVID-19. Study at large: The United States, Italy and Spain were the sources of the acute and convalescent COVID-19 samples.

The CDR3 totals 15 residues. Trimming cost V 2 bases and J 4 bases, with 14 bases left between them. Germline lookup yields CDR1 MDHEN and CDR2 SYDVKM. TCRdb's table, derived via immunoSEQ multiplex PCR, lists solely in-frame clones and lacks some. Of 310,000 or so clones in the sample, around 90% were seen once. The chain links TRBV28 to TRBJ1-1; D gene uncertain. The specimen sequenced was PBMCs or T cells enriched from blood (not recorded which). This receptor was obtained from a woman under 30 who had recovered from COVID-19. The CDR3 DNA sequence: TGTGCCAGCAGTTTAGGTGGCTCTCGGAGCACTGAAGCTTTCTTT. As protein: CASSLGGSRSTEAFF.